This TCR beta chain was sequenced for a study of blood T cell repertoires in COVID-19. Study context: Researchers got acute and convalescent COVID-19 samples from the United States, Italy and Spain. From T cells, B-cell-depleted T cells, or PBMCs came the material, which was cDNA or gDNA.

In the authors' methods: Researchers report that nucleated cell counts were estimated from reference gene primer amplification. Some clones are missing from TCRdb's copy, which holds only in-frame ones; the method was immunoSEQ multiplex PCR. The V and J calls and the clone size are those of that table, but D and trimming were determined from the DNA. The profile shows some 160,000 clones, just under 80% of them singletons. Trimming took off 6 bases at V and 1 base at J, with 24 bases between the two ends. The CDR3 contains 17 residues. The germline V gene encodes CDR1 SQVTM and CDR2 ANQGSEA. This clonotype was sampled from a man between 65 and 80 years old with active or convalescent COVID-19. V is TRBV29-1 and J is TRBJ1-2; D might be TRBD1 (5 bases). Sequences were obtained from peripheral blood. The CDR3 is CSVAGTGEVTNNYGYTF. In nucleotides, the CDR3 is TGCAGCGTGGCTGGGACGGGGGAAGTTACAAATAACTATGGCTACACCTTC. The entire variable domain, with the rest obtained from reference TRBV29-1 and TRBJ1-2, is as follows: SAVISQKPSRDICQRGTSLTIQCQVDSQVTMMFWYRQQPGQSLTLIATANQGSEATYESGFVIDKFPISRPNLTFSTLTVSNMSPEDSSIYLCSVAGTGEVTNNYGYTFGSGTRLTVV.